The 7 T cell receptor beta chains below were found in one sample sequenced in a study of T cells in Graves' hyperthyroidism and ophthalmopathy. Amplification of TCR beta CDR3 regions was performed using RNA transcripts as template. An initial round of RT-PCR targeting the TCR CDR3 relied on the HTBI primer set. TCRdb reprocessed the multiplex PCR reads with MiXCR, giving one entry per CDR3 protein. The sample has roughly 660,000 distinct CDR3 sequences; around a sixth are singletons. Sequenced sample: blood. The source of these receptors is a man aged 50-60 years with Graves' hyperthyroidism.

Concerning this clonotype: A much larger clone differs by one base, so this may be a read error. The chain links TRBV24-1 to TRBJ2-5; D call uncertain. V lost 1 base to trimming and J lost 5 bases, with 7 bases between them. Germline lookup yields CDR1 KGHDR and CDR2 SFDVKD. CDR3 length equals 13 residues. In DNA, the CDR3 is TGTGCCACCAGTGATTTTGGGGATGAGACCCAGTACTTC. The encoded protein is CATSDFGDETQYF.

The rearrangement uses TRBV6-2 or TRBV6-3 and TRBJ2-7; 12 nucleotides line up with TRBD2. The CDR3 loop spans 18 amino acids. V trimming: 4 bases; J trimming: 0 bases; junction bases outside the gene matches: 10. Per the germline V gene, CDR1 is MNHEY and CDR2 is SVGEGT. CDR3 nucleotides: TGTGCCAGCAGTTTTCAACGACTAGCGGGAGAGAACTCCTACGAGCAGTACTTC. This codes for CASSFQRLAGENSYEQYF.

This clonotype was seen many times. This chain uses TRBV15 with TRBJ2-5; D might be TRBD1 (6 bases). Germline CDR1 is LNHNV and CDR2 is YYDKDF (reference sequence). The germline V and J ends were trimmed by 0 bases and 5 bases, with 19 bases remaining between them. The CDR3 contains 17 residues. CDR3 bases: TGTGCCACCAGCAGAGACAGGGGTCCGGGCGTCTCGGAGACCCAGTACTTC. It yields the protein CATSRDRGPGVSETQYF.

This clonotype was found many times. The chain combines TRBV11-2 with TRBJ2-5; 7 nucleotides agree with TRBD1. Per germline, CDR1 SGHAT and CDR2 FQNNGV. The CDR3 totals 16 residues. Trimming cost V 1 base and J 5 bases; bases outside gene matches: 10. Here the CDR3 DNA reads TGTGCCAGCAGCTTAGGCCTGCAACAGGGGCGGGAGACCCAGTACTTC. Its translation is CASSLGLQQGRETQYF. Together with reference TRBV11-2 and TRBJ2-5, the CDR3 gives the full variable domain: EAGVAQSPRYKIIEKRQSVAFWCNPISGHATLYWYQQILGQGPKLLIQFQNNGVVDDSQLPKDRFSAERLKGVDSTLKIQPAKLEDSAVYLCASSLGLQQGRETQYFGPGTRLLVL.

This chain links TRBV29-1 with TRBJ2-7; 7 bases are shared with TRBD1. This CDR3 is built from 15 residues. The ends lost 1 base at V and 3 bases at J; junction bases unmatched: 9. Germline V lookup: CDR1 SQVTM, CDR2 ANQGSEA. CDR3 in amino acids: CSVEVGQEPGYEQYF. The CDR3 DNA is TGCAGCGTTGAAGTTGGACAGGAACCGGGCTACGAGCAGTACTTC.

This clonotype was recorded many times. J is TRBJ1-6 and V is TRBV2, with D unresolved. Trimming pared 3 bases from V and 9 bases from J, leaving 12 bases between. Looked up from germline, CDR1 is SNHLY and CDR2 is FYNNEI. This CDR3 is built from 14 residues. DNA for the CDR3: TGTGCCAGCAGTGATCTGGAGGGCCGTTCACCCCTCCACTTT. Amino acids: CASSDLEGRSPLHF.

This clonotype was counted many times. This rearrangement joins TRBV27 to TRBJ2-3; D might be TRBD1 (5 bases). CDR1 and CDR2 (germline): MNHEY, SMNVEV (reference sequence). V was clipped by 1 base and J by 4 bases, with 9 bases between them. The CDR3 length is 14 residues. The CDR3 reads CASSLFQGPDTQYF. The CDR3 coding sequence is TGTGCCAGCAGTTTATTCCAGGGTCCAGATACGCAGTATTTT.